Given below is one T cell receptor (beta chain) in context. This sample is part of a study of PD-L1 blockade in urothelial cancer. Synthetic TCR analog templates were added to each PCR reaction. The method was immunoSEQ multiplex PCR; TCRdb's version includes in-frame clones alone and lacks a portion of them. The sample holds some 41,000 clones; 70% to 90% are singletons and the top ten take 3% to 5%. Germline V gives CDR1 GTSNPN, CDR2 SVGIG (reference sequence). Unmatched junction bases numbered 9, after V lost 7 bases and J lost 2 bases. This CDR3 is 14 amino acids long. This receptor was taken from an older man with urothelial cancer. Sequencing used PBMCs, obtained around atezolizumab (anti-PD-L1) treatment. The chain uses TRBV30 and TRBJ2-3; TRBD1 matches at 7 bases. In DNA, the CDR3 is TGTGCCTCCCAACAGGGGTCTTACACAGATACGCAGTATTTT. As protein: CASQQGSYTDTQYF.